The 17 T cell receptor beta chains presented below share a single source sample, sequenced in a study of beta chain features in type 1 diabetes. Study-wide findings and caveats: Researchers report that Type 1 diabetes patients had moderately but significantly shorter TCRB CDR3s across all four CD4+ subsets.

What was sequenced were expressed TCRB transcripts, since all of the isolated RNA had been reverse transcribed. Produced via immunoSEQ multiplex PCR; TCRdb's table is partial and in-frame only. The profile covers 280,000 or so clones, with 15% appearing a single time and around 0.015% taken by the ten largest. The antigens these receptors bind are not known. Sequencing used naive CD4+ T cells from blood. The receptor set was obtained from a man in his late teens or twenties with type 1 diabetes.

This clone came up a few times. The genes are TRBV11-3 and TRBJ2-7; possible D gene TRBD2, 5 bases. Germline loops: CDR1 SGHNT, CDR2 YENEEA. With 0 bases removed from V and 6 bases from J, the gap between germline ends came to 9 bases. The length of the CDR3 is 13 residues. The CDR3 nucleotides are TGTGCCAGCAGCTTAGATCTACGGGGCGAGCAGTACTTC. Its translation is CASSLDLRGEQYF.

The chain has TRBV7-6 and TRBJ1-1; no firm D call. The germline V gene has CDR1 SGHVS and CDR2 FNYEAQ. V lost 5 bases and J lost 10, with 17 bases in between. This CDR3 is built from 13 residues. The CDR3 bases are TGTGCCAGCAGCCCCCAGGTGGGCTCGCCAGCTTTCTTT. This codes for CASSPQVGSPAFF.

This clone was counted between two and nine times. CDR3 region: CASSPPVADSRYNEQFF. The CDR3 DNA sequence: TGTGCCAGCAGTCCACCGGTAGCGGACTCCCGTTACAATGAGCAGTTCTTC. The rearrangement joins TRBV7-9 to TRBJ2-1, with D possibly matching TRBD2 (6 bases). Trimming removed 6 bases at V and 4 bases at J, with 22 bases between. Germline V CDR1 and CDR2: SEHNR, FQNEAQ (reference sequence). CDR3 length equals 17 residues.

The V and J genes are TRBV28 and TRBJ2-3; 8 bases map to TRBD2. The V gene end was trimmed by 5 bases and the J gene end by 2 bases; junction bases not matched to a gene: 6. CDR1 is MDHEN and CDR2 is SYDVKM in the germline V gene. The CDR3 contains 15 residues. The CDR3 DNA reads TGTGCCAGCAGTGCGCCGGGGGGGGACACAGATACGCAGTATTTT. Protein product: CASSAPGGDTDTQYF.

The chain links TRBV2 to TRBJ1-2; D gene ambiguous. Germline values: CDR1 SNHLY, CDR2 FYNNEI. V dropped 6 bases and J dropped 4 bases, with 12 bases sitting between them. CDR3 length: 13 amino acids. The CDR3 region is CASRWEGTYGYTF. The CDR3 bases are TGTGCCAGCAGGTGGGAGGGTACCTATGGCTACACCTTC.

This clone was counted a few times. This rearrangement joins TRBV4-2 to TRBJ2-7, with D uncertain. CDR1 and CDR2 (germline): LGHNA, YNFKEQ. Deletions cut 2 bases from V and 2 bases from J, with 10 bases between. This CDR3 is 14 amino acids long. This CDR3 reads CASSQSGRTYEQYF. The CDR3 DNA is TGTGCCAGCAGCCAAAGTGGCAGAACCTACGAGCAGTACTTC.

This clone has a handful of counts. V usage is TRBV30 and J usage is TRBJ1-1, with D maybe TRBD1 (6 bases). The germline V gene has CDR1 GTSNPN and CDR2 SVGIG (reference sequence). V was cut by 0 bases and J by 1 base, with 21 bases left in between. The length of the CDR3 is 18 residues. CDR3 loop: CAWSVRVTGRPQNTEAFF. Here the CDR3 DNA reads TGTGCCTGGAGTGTACGGGTTACAGGGAGACCACAGAACACTGAAGCTTTCTTT.

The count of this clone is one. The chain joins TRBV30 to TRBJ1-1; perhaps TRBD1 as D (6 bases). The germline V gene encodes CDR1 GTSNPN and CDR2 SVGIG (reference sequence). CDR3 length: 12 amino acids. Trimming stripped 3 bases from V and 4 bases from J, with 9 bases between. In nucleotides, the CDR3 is TGTGCCTGGAGGTTAGGGGGCACTGAAGCTTTCTTT. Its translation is CAWRLGGTEAFF. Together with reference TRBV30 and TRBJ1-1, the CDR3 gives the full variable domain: SQTIHQWPATLVQPVGSPLSLECTVEGTSNPNLYWYRQAAGRGLQLLFYSVGIGQISSEVPQNLSASRPQDRQFILSSKKLLLSDSGFYLCAWRLGGTEAFFGQGTRLTVV.

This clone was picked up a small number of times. CDR3 protein: CASSLGRQQETQYF. The CDR3 bases are TGTGCCAGCAGCTTAGGGCGACAGCAAGAGACCCAGTACTTC. V and J are TRBV7-7 and TRBJ2-5; tentatively, D is TRBD1 (5 bases). Germline V gives CDR1 SSHAT, CDR2 FNYEAQ (reference sequence). V was cut by 1 base and J by 2 bases, with 8 bases left in between. The CDR3 is 14 amino acids. Filled out from reference TRBV7-7 and TRBJ2-5, the complete variable domain reads GAGVSQSPRYKVTKRGQDVTLRCDPISSHATLYWYQQALGQGPEFLTYFNYEAQPDKSGLPSDRFSAERPEGSISTLTIQRTEQRDSAMYRCASSLGRQQETQYFGPGTRLLVL.

The CDR3 DNA reads as TGTGCCAGTAGTATGAGGGTTAGGGATGTGACTGAAGCTTTCTTT. Amino acid sequence: CASSMRVRDVTEAFF. This chain connects TRBV19 to TRBJ1-1; D gene ambiguous. The V end was cut by 3 bases, the J end by 5 bases, with 16 bases between. Germline V gives CDR1 LNHDA, CDR2 SQIVND (reference sequence). The CDR3 covers 15 residues.

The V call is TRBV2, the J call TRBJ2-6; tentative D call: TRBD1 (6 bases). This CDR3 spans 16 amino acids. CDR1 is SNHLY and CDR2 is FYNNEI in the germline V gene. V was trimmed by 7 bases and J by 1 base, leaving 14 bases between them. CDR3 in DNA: TGTGCCAGCAAGAGACAGGTAGAATCTGGGGCCAACGTCCTGACTTTC. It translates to CASKRQVESGANVLTF.

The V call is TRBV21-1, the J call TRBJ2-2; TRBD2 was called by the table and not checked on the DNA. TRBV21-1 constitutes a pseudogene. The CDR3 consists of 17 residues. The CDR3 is CASSKNQRGVNTGELFF. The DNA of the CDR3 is TGTGCCAGCAGCAAAAACCAGCGGGGGGTGAACACCGGGGAGCTGTTTTTT.

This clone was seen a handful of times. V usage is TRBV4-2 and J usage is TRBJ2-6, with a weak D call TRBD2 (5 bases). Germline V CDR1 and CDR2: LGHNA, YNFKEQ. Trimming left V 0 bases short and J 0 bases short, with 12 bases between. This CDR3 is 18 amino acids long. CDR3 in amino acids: CASSQDAGRPSGANVLTF. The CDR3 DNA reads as TGTGCCAGCAGCCAAGATGCGGGCCGACCCTCTGGGGCCAACGTCCTGACTTTC.

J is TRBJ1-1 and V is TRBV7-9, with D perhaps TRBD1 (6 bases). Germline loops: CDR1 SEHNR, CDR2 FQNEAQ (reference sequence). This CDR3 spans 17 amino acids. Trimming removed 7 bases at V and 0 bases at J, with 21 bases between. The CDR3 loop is CASTRRGRTAMNTEAFF. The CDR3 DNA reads TGTGCCAGCACCCGAAGGGGCCGGACAGCTATGAACACTGAAGCTTTCTTT.

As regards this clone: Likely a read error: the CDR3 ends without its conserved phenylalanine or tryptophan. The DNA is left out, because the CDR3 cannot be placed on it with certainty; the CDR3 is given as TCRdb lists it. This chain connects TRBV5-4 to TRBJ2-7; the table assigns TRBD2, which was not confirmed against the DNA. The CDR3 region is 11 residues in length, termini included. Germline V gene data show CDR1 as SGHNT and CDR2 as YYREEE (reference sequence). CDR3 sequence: CASTSPQAGVR.

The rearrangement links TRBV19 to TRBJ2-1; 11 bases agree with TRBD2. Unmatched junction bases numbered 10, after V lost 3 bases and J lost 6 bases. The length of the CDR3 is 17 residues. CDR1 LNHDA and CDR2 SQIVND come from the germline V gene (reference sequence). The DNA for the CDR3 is TGTGCCAGTAGTATCTGGGTAGCGGGGGGGCCGGGCAATGAGCAGTTCTTC. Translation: CASSIWVAGGPGNEQFF.

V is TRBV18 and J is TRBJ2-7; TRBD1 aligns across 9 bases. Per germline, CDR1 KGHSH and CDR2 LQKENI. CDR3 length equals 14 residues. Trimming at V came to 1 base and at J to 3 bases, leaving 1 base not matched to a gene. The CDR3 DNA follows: TGTGCCAGCTCACCACGGGACAGGGACTACGAGCAGTACTTC. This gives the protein CASSPRDRDYEQYF.